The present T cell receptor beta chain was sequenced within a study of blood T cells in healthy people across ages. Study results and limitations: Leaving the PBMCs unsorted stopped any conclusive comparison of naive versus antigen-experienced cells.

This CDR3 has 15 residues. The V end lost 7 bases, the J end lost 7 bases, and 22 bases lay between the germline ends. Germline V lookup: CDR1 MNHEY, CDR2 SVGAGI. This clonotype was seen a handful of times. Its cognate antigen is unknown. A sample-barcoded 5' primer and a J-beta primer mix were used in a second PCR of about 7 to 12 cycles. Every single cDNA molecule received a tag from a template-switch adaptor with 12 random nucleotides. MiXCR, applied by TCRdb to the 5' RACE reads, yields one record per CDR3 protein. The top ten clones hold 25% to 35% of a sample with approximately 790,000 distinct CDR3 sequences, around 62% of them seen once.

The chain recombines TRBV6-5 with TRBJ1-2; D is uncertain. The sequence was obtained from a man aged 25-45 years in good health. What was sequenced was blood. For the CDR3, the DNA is TGTGCCAGCAAAATCCGGGTGGAGGACTTCAGTGGCTACACCTTC. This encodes CASKIRVEDFSGYTF.